This T cell receptor beta chain was retrieved from a study of blood T cell repertoires in COVID-19 (dated by TCRdb to 2019 to 2021). For the study in its entirety: Samples from collaborators originated in the United States, Italy and Spain and spanned both the acute and convalescent phases of COVID-19. The prospective study material was composed of cDNA or gDNA derived from T cells, B-cell-depleted T cells, or PBMCs. The dataset comprised deeply sampled blood TCRbeta repertoires from subjects exposed to, actively infected with, or recovered from COVID-19. The repertoires were released in a freely available public database intended as a resource for research on the immune response to SARS-CoV-2. The samples were drawn from two sources: the first 160 participants of the ongoing ImmuneRACE study, and 1,000 to 1,500 subjects contributed by 6 global collaborators. The sample metadata nearly always contained a de-identified subject ID, COVID-19 status, age in years and sex. Where available, HLA class I and class II types were taken from metadata supplied by the sample provider and were not determined by assay-based typing. Paper-wide results and their limitations: Clinical and demographic metadata were provided uncurated, with the amount varying by source and participant.

The CDR3, cysteine through phenylalanine, is 14 amino acids long. Only the CDR3 portion is preserved as DNA: 42 bases, with reading frame beginning at the first base. CDR1 and CDR2, per the germline V gene, are SGHDT and YYEEEE. From V the trimming removes 3 bases and from J it removes 6 bases, while the gene matches leave 6 bases of the junction unaccounted for. This clone appeared once. Its antigen is unknown. Base qualities are not at hand, and no much larger clone is one base apart. The collaborating institutions used their own protocols to collect whole blood in K2EDTA tubes. For TCRbeta analysis, collaborator samples were shipped as frozen whole blood, as isolated PBMCs, or as DNA extracted from either sample type. The immunoSEQ Assay, a bias-controlled multiplex PCR, was used to amplify TCRbeta CDR3 regions from genomic DNA. The study's processing was this. The number of nucleated cells in each sample was estimated by amplification of reference gene primers within the assay. To quantify the absolute abundance of each unique TCRbeta CDR3 rearrangement, sequence reads were collapsed and filtered. For each sample, productive Simpson clonality was calculated as the square root of Simpson's diversity index over productive rearrangements. Imported from immuneACCESS, the table was reduced by TCRdb to in-frame sequences with V and J called. These copies leave out some clones; in studies compared against another copy, an unresolved V gene accounts for under half, and the cause of the remainder is not known. V and J calls plus clone size are reproduced from that table; the DNA served to infer D and trimming. The table for this sample lists about 160,000 clones; 75% to 90% of them were counted only once. The ten largest clones take up roughly 9% of the sample.

Sequences were obtained from peripheral blood. The V gene is TRBV5-6 and the J gene is TRBJ1-5, and TRBD1 matches 7 of the central bases. This clonotype was sampled from a woman over 75 with active or convalescent COVID-19. The sequence in DNA is TGTGCCAGCAGCTCAGGACAGGTGGTTCAGCCCCAGCATTTT. This encodes CASSSGQVVQPQHF.